Reported below is one T cell receptor beta chain. Clones were read by immunoSEQ multiplex PCR, and TCRdb kept only the in-frame ones, dropping some. The sample holds 140,000 to 150,000 clones; over 65% are singletons and the top ten take roughly 4.5%. The CDR3 is 15 amino acids. Germline V gene data show CDR1 as SNHLY and CDR2 as FYNNEI. With V trimmed by 6 bases and J by 8 bases, 10 bases remained unmatched. This entry comes from a study of blood T cell repertoires in COVID-19. Across the whole study: In each case, the material was cDNA or gDNA derived from T cells, B-cell-depleted T cells, or PBMCs.

The genes are TRBV2 and TRBJ1-6, with 7 bases fitting TRBD1. Sequenced: peripheral blood. This receptor was taken from a human donor in a cohort sampled during active COVID-19. CDR3: CASRGAGGSDSPLHF. The CDR3 coding sequence is TGTGCCAGCAGGGGGGCAGGGGGTTCGGATTCACCCCTCCACTTT.